The entry below describes one TCR beta chain. The trim removed 4 bases at V and 0 bases at J, leaving 9 bases unmatched. The CDR3 has 17 amino acids. Germline CDR1 and CDR2: KGHSH and LQKENI. The record originates from a study of blood T cell repertoires in COVID-19. Study-level information: Italy, Spain and the United States were the sources of the convalescent and acute COVID-19 samples. PBMCs, B-cell-depleted T cells, or T cells were the source of the cDNA or gDNA that made up the material.

Libraries were prepared by immunoSEQ multiplex PCR; TCRdb keeps only in-frame clonotypes and omits some of them. The table shows fewer than 90,000 clones, with over 70% occurring only once. The V call is TRBV18, the J call TRBJ1-2, with TRBD1 identical over 9 bases. This TCR was recovered from a woman aged 45-59 years with acute or convalescent COVID-19. Sequencing was carried out using peripheral blood. The CDR3 nucleotides are TGTGCCAGCTCACGAGGGACAGGGTCCACCTCTAACTATGGCTACACCTTC. Its translation: CASSRGTGSTSNYGYTF.